These 24 T cell receptor beta chains originate from one sample sequenced in a study of shared clonotypes between healthy human individuals. Assay used: immunoSEQ multiplex PCR; TCRdb lists only in-frame clones, some missing. The data hold 2 million or so clones, with about 95% observed a single time. CD8 cells regarded as naive lacked CD45RO, were positively chosen for CCR7, and omitted terminally differentiated effector memory CD45RA+ cells. Material for sequencing was naive CD8+ T cells sorted from blood. All receptors come from a man aged 18 to 30 in good health.

This clone was seen only once. V and J are TRBV6-6 and TRBJ2-7; 8 bases line up with TRBD1. CDR1 MNHNY and CDR2 SVGAGI come from the germline V gene (reference sequence). This CDR3 contains 16 residues. Unmatched junction bases numbered 6, after V lost 0 bases and J lost 2 bases. CDR3 sequence (DNA): TGTGCCAGCAGTTACTCTACAGGACAGGGTACCTACGAGCAGTACTTC. This gives the protein CASSYSTGQGTYEQYF.

The chain is built from TRBV19 and TRBJ2-4; a weak D match, TRBD1 (7 bases). Trimming took 3 bases from V and 11 from J, leaving 20 bases between them. CDR1 and CDR2 (germline): LNHDA, SQIVND (reference sequence). This CDR3 region has 15 residues. The CDR3 protein is CASSMNSEGAQVQYF. As DNA, the CDR3 is TGTGCCAGTAGTATGAATTCGGAGGGGGCTCAAGTTCAGTACTTC.

The chain recombines TRBV4-2 with TRBJ2-7, with TRBD2 as a possible D gene (7 bases). This CDR3 contains 17 residues. From germline, CDR1 is LGHNA and CDR2 YNFKEQ. Trimming took off 0 bases at V and 2 bases at J, with 17 bases between the two ends. The CDR3 region has the DNA TGTGCCAGCAGCCAAGAAGGGGGGGGCGCGATCGCCTACGAGCAGTACTTC. Encoded protein: CASSQEGGGAIAYEQYF.

V gene TRBV30 combines with J gene TRBJ2-7, with 8 bases identical to TRBD2. The junction had 9 bases not matched to a gene; V was cut back by 3 bases and J by 5 bases. The CDR3 spans 14 residues. CDR1 and CDR2 from the germline V gene are GTSNPN and SVGIG (reference sequence). CDR3 nucleotides: TGTGCCTGGAGCGCGTTTAGCGGGAACAACGAGCAGTACTTC. Translating gives CAWSAFSGNNEQYF.

The rearrangement uses TRBV11-2 and TRBJ2-7, with 7 bases fitting TRBD1. Germline trimming cut 5 bases from V and 5 bases from J; bases unmatched to any gene: 0. Germline-derived CDR1 and CDR2 are SGHAT and FQNNGV. The CDR3 extends over 11 amino acids. Written as DNA, the CDR3 is TGTGCCAGCAGCGGACAGGACGAGCAGTACTTC. The encoded protein is CASSGQDEQYF.

The chain links TRBV6-5 to TRBJ2-5, with 10 bases fitting TRBD2. The DNA end favors TRBJ2-7, so the J call may be wrong. This CDR3 has 14 residues. Germline CDR1 is MNHEY and CDR2 is SVGAGI. The CDR3 nucleotides are TGTGCCAGCAGTTACAGCGGGAGGGCCTACGAGCAGTACTTC. The encoded protein is CASSYSGRAYEQYF.

The chain combines TRBV6-1 with TRBJ2-5, with no clear D. With 3 bases removed from V and 0 bases from J, the gap between germline ends came to 5 bases. CDR3 length: 13 residues. Germline CDR1 and CDR2: MNHNS and SASEGT. CDR3 amino acids: CASSDMDQETQYF. Written as DNA, the CDR3 is TGTGCCAGCAGTGATATGGACCAAGAGACCCAGTACTTC.

This chain joins TRBV5-4 and TRBJ2-7, with 8 positions matching TRBD2. This CDR3 is 14 amino acids long. Trimming removed 3 bases from V and 2 bases from J; junction bases left unmatched: 4. Germline CDR1 is SGHNT and CDR2 is YYREEE (reference sequence). The CDR3 DNA is TGTGCCAGCAGCTCTAGCGGGCTTGCCTACGAGCAGTACTTC. It codes for CASSSSGLAYEQYF.

V is TRBV19 and J is TRBJ2-1; 9 nucleotides align to TRBD1. The CDR3 runs to 18 residues. V lost 1 base, J lost 1 base, and 8 bases stayed unmatched. The germline V gene encodes CDR1 LNHDA and CDR2 SQIVND (reference sequence). The CDR3 nucleotides read TGTGCCAGTAGTATAGTCTATAGACAGGGGGGGTCCTACAATGAGCAGTTCTTC. This sequence encodes CASSIVYRQGGSYNEQFF.

This sequence joins TRBV4-3 and TRBJ1-1, with 8 bases that match TRBD1. CDR3 length: 15 residues. J was trimmed by 5 bases and V by 0 bases; bases with no gene match: 5. Germline CDR1 is LGHNA and CDR2 is YSLEER. The CDR3 region has the DNA TGCGCCAGCAGCCAAGAGCAGGGGGCAAGGACTGAAGCTTTCTTT. Its translation is CASSQEQGARTEAFF.

The rearrangement joins TRBV14 to TRBJ2-7; tentatively, D is TRBD2 (5 bases). Per the germline V gene, CDR1 is SGHDN and CDR2 is FVKESK. Trimming removed 0 bases from V and 3 bases from J, with 9 bases in between. CDR3 length: 14 residues. CDR3 loop: CASSQDWTYYEQYF. In DNA, the CDR3 is TGTGCCAGCAGCCAAGATTGGACTTACTACGAGCAGTACTTC.

The chain links TRBV4-1 to TRBJ2-2; TRBD1 matches at 10 bases. V lost 3 bases to trimming and J lost 6 bases; unmatched junction nucleotides: 7. Per germline, CDR1 MGHRA and CDR2 YSYEKL. The CDR3 runs 16 residues. CDR3 residues: CASSQAGTGVSGELFF. CDR3 nucleotides: TGCGCCAGCAGCCAGGCCGGGACAGGGGTTTCCGGGGAGCTGTTTTTT.

This clone has just one count. One junction end disagrees with the germline gene, perhaps due to a read error. Other DNA sequences in this sample translate to the same CDR3. This chain joins TRBV7-9 and TRBJ1-2; D is unresolved. Germline V gene lookup returns CDR1 SEHNR and CDR2 FQNEAQ (reference sequence). The CDR3 loop spans 13 amino acids. The CDR3 reads CASSPATHYGYTF. The CDR3 coding sequence is TGTGCCAGCAGCCCCGCGACACATTATGGTTACACCTTC. The entire variable domain, with the rest obtained from reference TRBV7-9 and TRBJ1-2, is as follows: DTGVSQNPRHKITKRGQNVTFRCDPISEHNRLYWYRQTLGQGPEFLTYFQNEAQLEKSRLLSDRFSAERPKGSFSTLEIQRTEQGDSAMYLCASSPATHYGYTFGSGTRLTVV.

This clone was detected only a few times. Within the sample, other DNA sequences also encode this same CDR3. V gene TRBV9 combines with J gene TRBJ1-1; D is ambiguous. CDR1 and CDR2 (germline): SGDLS, YYNGEE. Trimming shortened V by 0 bases and J by 3 bases, and 6 bases separated the two germline ends. This CDR3 has 13 residues. The CDR3, as DNA: TGTGCCAGCAGCGTAGGGGGTCACACTGAAGCTTTCTTT. Translated: CASSVGGHTEAFF.

The chain joins TRBV6-5 to TRBJ1-2; possible D gene TRBD1, 5 bases. CDR1 is MNHEY, CDR2 SVGAGI, per germline. With 8 bases removed from V and 0 bases from J, the gap between germline ends came to 10 bases. This CDR3 region has 13 residues. The CDR3 sequence is CASRPGANYGYTF. In nucleotides, the CDR3 is TGTGCCAGCCGCCCGGGGGCTAACTATGGCTACACCTTC.

This rearrangement joins TRBV13 to TRBJ2-7; TRBD2 matches at 15 bases. Trimming removed 3 bases from V and 2 bases from J; junction bases left unmatched: 11. CDR3 size: 19 residues. Germline CDR1 PRHDT, CDR2 FYEKMQ (reference sequence). The CDR3 nucleotides read TGTGCCAGCAGCTTGGGGAGGACTAGCGGGGGGGCGGTGGCCTACGAGCAGTACTTC. The encoded protein is CASSLGRTSGGAVAYEQYF.

CDR3 DNA: TGTGCCAGCAGCCCGCTTCGCGGGGGGTTACAAGAGACCCAGTACTTC. As protein: CASSPLRGGLQETQYF. V and J are TRBV27 and TRBJ2-5, with TRBD2 identical over 8 bases. CDR1 MNHEY and CDR2 SMNVEV come from the germline V gene (reference sequence). After removal of 6 bases from V and 2 bases from J, the junction contained 11 bases not matched to a gene. The CDR3 runs 16 residues.

The V call is TRBV6-5, the J call TRBJ1-6; D call uncertain. Germline V gene sequence: CDR1 MNHEY, CDR2 SVGAGI. The CDR3 totals 13 residues. The germline V and J ends were trimmed by 0 bases and 9 bases, with 6 bases remaining between them. The CDR3, as DNA: TGTGCCAGCAGTTACTCGATCGCTTCACCCCTCCACTTT. Its translation is CASSYSIASPLHF.

The CDR3 spells CASSSSQSYNSPLHF. The CDR3 bases are TGTGCCAGTAGCTCGAGTCAGTCGTATAATTCACCCCTCCACTTT. The chain recombines TRBV19 with TRBJ1-6; D call uncertain. Germline V gene lookup returns CDR1 LNHDA and CDR2 SQIVND (reference sequence). V gave up 6 bases and J gave up 4 bases, with 13 bases separating them. The CDR3 sequence is 15 residues long. The full variable domain, completed using reference TRBV19 and TRBJ1-6, is DGGITQSPKYLFRKEGQNVTLSCEQNLNHDAMYWYRQDPGQGLRLIYYSQIVNDFQKGDIAEGYSVSREKKESFPLTVTSAQKNPTAFYLCASSSSQSYNSPLHFGNGTRLTVT.

The V call is TRBV7-9, the J call TRBJ2-7, with D possibly being TRBD1 (6 bases). V gave up 4 bases and J gave up 2 bases, with 12 bases separating them. This CDR3 contains 14 residues. In germline, CDR1 is SEHNR, CDR2 FQNEAQ (reference sequence). The CDR3 here is CASSYGQTTYEQYF. CDR3 DNA sequence: TGTGCCAGCAGCTATGGACAGACGACCTACGAGCAGTACTTC.

This chain connects TRBV5-1 to TRBJ2-1; the D gene could be TRBD1 or TRBD2 (5 bases each). Germline V gene data show CDR1 as SGHRS and CDR2 as YFSETQ. Trimming shortened V by 1 base and J by 8 bases, and 31 bases separated the two germline ends. The CDR3 contains 20 residues. CDR3 loop: CASSLIGHMSPAGPRDEQFF. The CDR3, as DNA: TGCGCCAGCAGCTTGATCGGACACATGTCGCCCGCGGGCCCTCGCGATGAGCAGTTCTTC. Together with reference TRBV5-1 and TRBJ2-1, the CDR3 gives the full variable domain: KAGVTQTPRYLIKTRGQQVTLSCSPISGHRSVSWYQQTPGQGLQFLFEYFSETQRNKGNFPGRFSGRQFSNSRSEMNVSTLELGDSALYLCASSLIGHMSPAGPRDEQFFGPGTRLTVL.

On this clone: Within the sample, other DNA sequences also encode this same CDR3. The chain carries TRBV28 and TRBJ1-5, with D possibly TRBD1 on 5 matching bases. This CDR3 spans 14 amino acids. In germline, CDR1 is MDHEN, CDR2 SYDVKM. V dropped 6 bases and J dropped 1 base, with 10 bases sitting between them. As DNA, the CDR3 is TGTGCCAGCAGCTGGAGGGGAAGCAATCAGCCCCAGCATTTT. Its translation: CASSWRGSNQPQHF.

V and J are TRBV6-6 and TRBJ1-2; 9 nucleotides line up with TRBD1. After removal of 6 bases from V and 7 bases from J, the junction contained 9 bases not matched to a gene. This CDR3 region has 14 residues. The germline gives CDR1 MNHNY, CDR2 SVGAGI (reference sequence). CDR3 protein: CASRAPGTGTGYTF. CDR3 coding DNA: TGTGCCAGCAGAGCCCCCGGGACAGGGACTGGCTACACCTTC.

This chain connects TRBV10-3 to TRBJ1-5; the D is unclear. The CDR3 length is 15 residues. Germline loops: CDR1 ENHRY, CDR2 SYGVKD. V shed 2 bases and J shed 9 bases, with 17 bases lying between them. The CDR3 nucleotides read TGTGCCATCAGTGAGACTGGACCGATGTCAGGGCCCCAGCATTTT. Its protein is CAISETGPMSGPQHF.